Each of the 5 T cell receptor beta chains below was sequenced from the same sample in a study of blood T cell repertoires in COVID-19. Assay used: immunoSEQ multiplex PCR; TCRdb lists only in-frame clones, some missing. The sample lists about 170,000 clones; around 85% were seen once. The material sequenced was peripheral blood. The receptor source for this set is a human donor with acute or convalescent COVID-19. The donor label of this sample is uncertain.

This chain uses TRBV7-9 with TRBJ1-1; 9 nucleotides agree with TRBD1. CDR1 SEHNR and CDR2 FQNEAQ come from the germline V gene (reference sequence). Trimming at V came to 5 bases and at J to 0 bases, leaving 4 bases not matched to a gene. The CDR3 is 15 residues long. The DNA for the CDR3 is TGTGCCAGCAGCCCGGGACAGGGAATGAACACTGAAGCTTTCTTT. Its translation is CASSPGQGMNTEAFF.

This sequence joins TRBV28 and TRBJ1-3, with a tentative D call TRBD1 (5 bases). Germline CDR1 MDHEN, CDR2 SYDVKM. Trimming shortened V by 6 bases and J by 0 bases, and 15 bases separated the two germline ends. There are 16 residues in the CDR3. The CDR3 loop is CASRPGAGNSGNTIYF. CDR3 nucleotides: TGTGCCAGCAGGCCCGGGGCGGGGAACTCTGGAAACACCATATATTTT.

V gene TRBV28 combines with J gene TRBJ2-5, with 7 nucleotides matching TRBD1. Looked up from germline, CDR1 is MDHEN and CDR2 is SYDVKM. Unmatched junction bases numbered 24, after V lost 6 bases and J lost 5 bases. The length of the CDR3 is 19 residues. The CDR3 DNA is TGTGCCAGCAGCCCATGGATTCGGGGACAGACCTGGACCCGGGAGACCCAGTACTTC. This sequence encodes CASSPWIRGQTWTRETQYF.

The CDR3 spells CASSFQGVTAGELFF. The CDR3 nucleotides read TGTGCCAGCAGCTTCCAGGGTGTAACCGCCGGGGAGCTGTTTTTT. The rearrangement uses TRBV7-2 and TRBJ2-2, with D perhaps TRBD1 (5 bases). Germline assignment: CDR1 SGHTA and CDR2 FQGNSA. The CDR3 is made up of 15 amino acids. The V end lost 3 bases, the J end lost 6 bases, and 14 bases lay between the germline ends.

The genes are TRBV4-1 and TRBJ2-3; the match to TRBD2 covers 9 bases. The J segment lost 2 bases and the V segment lost 3 bases, leaving 9 bases of the junction unmatched. This CDR3 has 17 residues. The germline gives CDR1 MGHRA, CDR2 YSYEKL. The DNA of the CDR3 is TGCGCCAGCAGCCAGGGCAGCGGGGGGTCCCTCACAGATACGCAGTATTTT. Translation gives CASSQGSGGSLTDTQYF.